Frequency places the clone carrying this T cell receptor beta chain as medium-sized (0.01 to 0.1%). The antigen remains unidentified. The sequenced fragment ends 3 residues before the CDR3 boundary, so the rest is inferred from the germline J gene. J lost 2 bases, V lost 6 bases, and 10 bases had no gene match. Per germline, CDR1 MRHNA and CDR2 SNTAGT. The length of the CDR3 is 17 residues. The data derive from a study of TET2 disruption in CD19-targeted CAR T cells. Noted treatment: autologous CTL019 cells: CD19 CAR with 4-1BB and CD3 zeta domains. TCRdb keeps only in-frame clones here, not all; method: immunoSEQ multiplex PCR. Its table records around 30,000 clones.

Sequencing used CD8- CAR+ T cells sorted from cultured blood T cells, obtained for CD19 CAR T cell therapy. As for subset: CD8-negative CAR-positive T cells from the infusion product. This rearrangement joins TRBV6-4 to TRBJ2-4; 10 bases are shared with TRBD1. This sequence was found in a man in his 70s with chronic lymphocytic leukemia. Incomplete CDR3 DNA: TGTGCCAGCAGGGACAGGGGGGGCCTCGCAACCAAAAACATT. This sequence encodes CASRDRGGLATKNI. The full CDR3 is CASRDRGGLATKNIQYF.